These T cell receptor beta chains were read from a single sample in a study of T cell responses to AZD1222 COVID-19 vaccine. Measured with immunoSEQ multiplex PCR; TCRdb has only the in-frame clones, and not every one. Of fewer than 140,000 clones in the sample, less than 95% are singletons; the top ten hold roughly 8%. The sample was peripheral blood, taken 28 days after the second AZD1222 dose. These receptors came from an adult who received the AZD1222 COVID-19 vaccine. Each CDR3 is given with its conserved first and last residue. The D gene is left open where the match is weak. A clone size is listed for some rows: how often the clone was seen (once, few, many), or a class if it is expanded.

-,TRBV15,-,TRBJ2-7,TGTGCCACCAGCAAAGAGGACTACCAAACCGACTACGAGCAGTACTTC,CATSKEDYQTDYEQYF
-,TRBV6-1,-,TRBJ2-1,TGTGCCAGCAGTGAAACAGGGAGGTCTAATGAGCAGTTCTTC,CASSETGRSNEQFF
-,TRBV27,-,TRBJ2-7,TGTGCCAGCAGTATCCAGGGTTTCTCCTACGAGCAGTACTTC,CASSIQGFSYEQYF
-,TRBV27,-,TRBJ1-2,TGTGCCAGCAGTTCCACCCTTAACTATGGCTACACCTTC,CASSSTLNYGYTF
-,TRBV2,-,TRBJ2-1,TGTGCCAGCAGCGTGGGTGAGAGTGAGCAGTTCTTC,CASSVGESEQFF
TRBD1,TRBV5-5,-,TRBJ1-2,TGTGCCAGCAGCTTGTTACAGGGGGAGGGCTATGGCTACACCTTC,CASSLLQGEGYGYTF
TRBD1,TRBV5-8,once,TRBJ1-6,TGTGCCAGCAGCCTAGAGGACAGGATCTTT,CASSLEDRIF
-,TRBV5-5,-,TRBJ1-5,TGTGCCAGCAGCTTGGCCAGCCCAGGCCATCAGCCCCAGCATTTT,CASSLASPGHQPQHF
-,TRBV7-3,-,TRBJ2-5,TGTGCCAGCAGCTTCCTCGGGGCTAGGACAGAGACCCAGTACTTC,CASSFLGARTETQYF
-,TRBV9,-,TRBJ2-3,TGTGCCAGCAGCGTAGGGGGAGGCGTCTCGCGGGATACGCAGTATTTT,CASSVGGGVSRDTQYF
TRBD1,TRBV29-1,-,TRBJ2-7,TGCAGCGTTGTATTGGACAGGGGTTCCTACGAGCAGTACTTC,CSVVLDRGSYEQYF
-,TRBV27,-,TRBJ2-7,TGTGCCAGCAGACGACACACCTACGAGCAGTACTTC,CASRRHTYEQYF
-,TRBV5-8,once,TRBJ1-2,TGTGCCAGCAGGTTGTTACCCTATGGCTACACCTTC,CASRLLPYGYTF
-,TRBV11-3,-,TRBJ1-1,TGTGCCAGCAGCTCGGACCGCAGGACTCTGAACACTGAAGCTTTCTTT,CASSSDRRTLNTEAFF
TRBD2,TRBV5-1,-,TRBJ2-7,TGCGCCAGCAGAAAGGGACTAGCGGGGAACTACGAGCAGTACTTC,CASRKGLAGNYEQYF
-,TRBV7-3,-,TRBJ2-7,TGTGCCAGCAGCTTAGGCCAGGGGATGGAGCAGTACTTC,CASSLGQGMEQYF
-,TRBV9,once,TRBJ1-2,TGTGCCAGCAGCGTAGGGTCGGAAGGGAGCCCCTATGGCTACACCTTC,CASSVGSEGSPYGYTF
TRBD2,TRBV9,-,TRBJ2-7,TGTGCCAGCAGGCCGGGACTAGGGCCCTACGAGCAGTACTTC,CASRPGLGPYEQYF
TRBD1,TRBV9,-,TRBJ2-3,TGTGCCAGCGGACCCGGGGACAGGGCCAACACAGATACGCAGTATTTT,CASGPGDRANTDTQYF
-,TRBV4-1,-,TRBJ2-7,TGCGCCAGCAGCCAAGATGACCAAGGTCTCGAGCAGTACTTC,CASSQDDQGLEQYF
TRBD1,TRBV6-5,-,TRBJ1-2,TGTGCCAGCAGTATGACAGGGGTTAACTATGGCTACACCTTC,CASSMTGVNYGYTF
-,TRBV3-1/TRBV3-2,-,TRBJ1-3,TGTGCCAGCAGCCAAGAAACAGGGCGTGGAAACACCATATATTTT,CASSQETGRGNTIYF
-,TRBV5-1,once,TRBJ2-7,TGCGCCAGCAGCTTGGAAGGGGGAGACGAGCAGTACTTC,CASSLEGGDEQYF